Listed below are T cell receptor beta chains from one sample, sequenced in a study of long-term antiretroviral therapy in people with HIV. The protocol was immunoSEQ multiplex PCR, while the TCRdb copy is restricted to in-frame clones and leaves out a portion. The sample yields some 23,000 clones, 65% to 80% seen once. The specimen was unsorted PBMCs, collected 0.5 years after starting antiretroviral therapy. These receptors all come from a woman aged 40 to 49 with HIV. CDR3s include the opening cysteine and the closing phenylalanine or tryptophan.

TRBJ1-4 | TRBV7-9 | CASSPTFRTGVRNEKLFF
TRBJ1-6 | TRBV18 | CASSPPPQGTGYSPLHF
TRBJ2-7 | TRBV4-3 | CASSPLGTGAYEQYF
TRBJ2-3 | TRBV9 | CASNPGLSRENTQYF
TRBJ2-6 | TRBV27 | CASSYGASGANVLTF
TRBJ1-5 | TRBV2 | CASNKKGGFGLEPQHF
TRBJ1-1 | TRBV5-6 | CASTRGRGPSFNTEAFF
TRBJ2-7 | TRBV30 | CAWSKTQGLYEQYF
TRBJ2-7 | TRBV6-1 | CASSEVGRASEQYF
TRBJ2-3 | TRBV19 | CASSILAGGTDTQYF
TRBJ1-4 | TRBV7-6 | CASSLVELFF
TRBJ2-4 | TRBV13 | CASSLGLAGLAKNIQYF
TRBJ1-5 | TRBV2 | CASSGSGMGQPQHF
TRBJ2-3 | TRBV5-4 | CASSLRGGRTDTQYF
TRBJ2-3 | TRBV28 | CASSLSGQGTDTQYF
TRBJ2-7 | TRBV11-3 | CASSLDSSGSYEQYF
TRBJ2-1 | TRBV9 | CASSAGRSYNEQFF
TRBJ1-2 | TRBV7-8 | CASSLLLGVDGYTF
TRBJ2-5 | TRBV28 | CASRPYRGGGIETQYF
TRBJ1-5 | TRBV2 | CASTLTDFSNQPQHF
TRBJ2-2 | TRBV14 | CASSQDSGIGELFF
TRBJ1-6 | TRBV7-8 | CASSLYTGRGPLHF
TRBJ2-1 | TRBV29-1 | CSVDRYNEQFF
TRBJ1-6 | TRBV19 | CASTTTGGFYNSPLHF
TRBJ2-1 | TRBV5-6 | CASSLDAGNYNEQFF
TRBJ1-5 | TRBV5-8 | CASSLGQGSVQPQHF
TRBJ2-4 | TRBV5-1 | CASSLDELAKNIQYF
TRBJ2-7 | TRBV28 | CASSLGGGNSYEQYF
TRBJ1-6 | TRBV10-3 | CAISEKGADSPLHF
TRBJ1-2 | TRBV20-1 | CSARGGATF
TRBJ1-3 | TRBV15 | CATSRVSPAQGNTIYF
TRBJ2-2 | TRBV7-3 | CASSLNFINTGELFF
TRBJ2-1 | TRBV14 | CASSQVRLPGHNEQFF
TRBJ2-5 | TRBV9 | CASSVRGRVGETQYF
TRBJ2-1 | TRBV7-8 | CASSLVTSGGPNEQFF
TRBJ2-3 | TRBV30 | CAWSVHLASDTQYF
TRBJ2-3 | TRBV28 | CASNDRVKDTQYF
TRBJ2-5 | TRBV5-5 | CASSLGPRFTGETQYF
TRBJ1-2 | TRBV7-8 | CASSLAREGYTF
TRBJ1-5 | TRBV28 | CASRGVGVGNQPQHF
TRBJ1-4 | TRBV6-6 | CASKREGGSEKLFF
TRBJ2-6 | TRBV5-1 | CASSLENSGANVLTF
TRBJ2-7 | TRBV19 | CASRDGTGYSYEQYF
TRBJ2-4 | TRBV27 | CASSLLAGNIQYF
TRBJ1-1 | TRBV9 | CASSVTDGLRGGITEAFF
TRBJ2-3 | TRBV6-5 | CASSYRDREDTQYF
TRBJ1-1 | TRBV4-3 | CASSLKMLGGTEDTEAFF